Listed below are T cell receptor beta chains from one sample, sequenced in a study of blood T cells in healthy people across ages. Using its own MiXCR run on the 5' RACE reads, TCRdb lists one record per CDR3 protein. Here the sample spans around 800,000 distinct CDR3 sequences, 40% to 65% being singletons. Material: blood. These receptors originate from a man older than 75 in good health. Both conserved end residues are part of each CDR3. D genes are given only for firm matches. Expanded clones get a size class; other rows say once, few or many, or leave the size out.

clone size	V gene	J gene	D gene	CDR3 DNA	CDR3 protein
.	TRBV5-1	TRBJ1-2	TRBD1	TGCGCCAGCAGCTTGGGGACAGGGGTTAACTATGGCTACACCTTC	CASSLGTGVNYGYTF
.	TRBV7-2	TRBJ2-3	.	TGTGCCAGCCTATACTGGGGTGGTCAGCACAGAGACGCGTATTTT	CASLYWGGQHRDAYF
few	TRBV20-1	TRBJ2-7	TRBD1	TGCAGTGCCTTCAGGGGGCCCTCCTACGAGCAGTACTTC	CSAFRGPSYEQYF
.	TRBV4-2	TRBJ2-1	TRBD2	TGTGCCAGCAGCCGACAGACTAGCGGGAGTTCCTACGAGCAGTTCTTC	CASSRQTSGSSYEQFF
.	TRBV29-1	TRBJ2-2	TRBD2	TGCAGCGCACGGACGACTAGCGGGCGCCTAACCGGGGAGCTGTTTTTT	CSARTTSGRLTGELFF
few	TRBV9	TRBJ2-7	.	TGTGCCAGCAGTCCTGCCGGGGCGGCCTACGAGCAGTACTTC	CASSPAGAAYEQYF
.	TRBV9	TRBJ2-1	TRBD2	TGTGCCAGCAGCGTAGGCGGGAGGAATCGAGTCGATGAGCAGTTCTTC	CASSVGGRNRVDEQFF
few	TRBV10-3	TRBJ1-2	.	TGTGCCATCAGTGGCAGGGAGAACTATGGCTACACCTTC	CAISGRENYGYTF
few	TRBV7-8	TRBJ2-1	TRBD2	TGTGCCAGCAGCTCTTTAGTAGCGGGAGAGAAAGGAAATGAGCAGTTCTTC	CASSSLVAGEKGNEQFF
few	TRBV3-1	TRBJ2-7	TRBD2	TGTGCCAGCAGCCAGACGCCTAGCGGCGAGCAGTACTTC	CASSQTPSGEQYF
.	TRBV28	TRBJ2-4	TRBD1	TGTGCCAGCAGGGATCCGGGACAGTCCCCCAAAAACATTCAGTACTTC	CASRDPGQSPKNIQYF
.	TRBV5-6	TRBJ2-7	.	TGTGCCAGCAGCTCGGGGCCACGGCCCCCCTACGAGCAGTACTTC	CASSSGPRPPYEQYF
.	TRBV29-1	TRBJ2-1	.	TGCAGCGTTGAGTGGCTAGCGAGAATCAACAATGAGCAGTTCTTC	CSVEWLARINNEQFF
few	TRBV6-1	TRBJ2-3	TRBD1	TGTGCCAGCCCGCAGGGGGATATTGTGGGAGCAGGCACAGATACGCAGTATTTT	CASPQGDIVGAGTDTQYF
few	TRBV12-3/TRBV12-4	TRBJ2-7	TRBD2	TGTGCCAGCAGTTTAGCGATCGGCGGGAGCTCCTACGAGCAGTACTTC	CASSLAIGGSSYEQYF
few	TRBV7-6	TRBJ1-4	.	TGTGCCAGCAGCTTACAGGGAACTAATGAAAAACTGTTTTTT	CASSLQGTNEKLFF
.	TRBV28	TRBJ2-7	TRBD2	TGTGCCAGCAGTTTCTCACACACCTCCGGGATAGCGGGGGACCTCTCCTACGAGCAGTACTTC	CASSFSHTSGIAGDLSYEQYF
once	TRBV5-1	TRBJ2-7	.	TGCGCCAGCAGCCTGGCGGGACTCCCGGGTGAGCAGTACTTC	CASSLAGLPGEQYF
many	TRBV20-1	TRBJ2-7	TRBD1	TGCAGTGCTGCGGGACAGGGTACCTACGAGCAGTACTTC	CSAAGQGTYEQYF
few	TRBV5-1	TRBJ2-7	TRBD1	TGCGCCAGCAGCTCTAGACAGGGCGAGGAGCAGTACTTC	CASSSRQGEEQYF
.	TRBV3-1	TRBJ1-1	TRBD1	TGTGCCAGCAGACCGACAGGGATAGGCGGAAACACTGAAGCTTTCTTT	CASRPTGIGGNTEAFF
.	TRBV6-1	TRBJ2-5	TRBD2	TGTGCCAGCAGTGCCGGGACTAGCGGTAACAATGAGCAGTACTTC	CASSAGTSGNNEQYF
.	TRBV6-6	TRBJ2-1	TRBD2	TGTGCCAGCAGTTACTGGGGGGGTAGCGGGAGTCAGAATGAGCAGTTCTTC	CASSYWGGSGSQNEQFF
.	TRBV12-3/TRBV12-4	TRBJ2-3	.	TGTGCCAGCAGGTTCCAGCAGAACCTTGGAGCTACGCAGTATTTT	CASRFQQNLGATQYF
.	TRBV20-1	TRBJ2-1	TRBD2	TGCAGTGCTAGGGATCGGCGGACTAGCGGGAGTGGTGAGCAGTTCTTC	CSARDRRTSGSGEQFF
.	TRBV21-1	TRBJ2-7	.	TGTGCCAGCAAGATGTCACACAGGGGGAATTACGAGCAGTACTTC	CASKMSHRGNYEQYF
.	TRBV6-1	TRBJ2-7	TRBD2	TGTGCCAGCAGTAGCCCCCCCGGACTAGCGGGAGTTCGGTACGAGCAGTACTTC	CASSSPPGLAGVRYEQYF
few	TRBV24-1	TRBJ1-2	.	TGTGCCACCAGTGACCTAGAGGGGAGCTACACCTTC	CATSDLEGSYTF
many	TRBV20-1	TRBJ2-5	.	TGCAGTGCCGATCTCGGGCAACGTAACCAGTACTTC	CSADLGQRNQYF
once	TRBV11-2	TRBJ2-7	TRBD2	TGTGCCAGCAGCTTAGAAAAGCTAGCGGTAGACTACGAGCAGTACTTC	CASSLEKLAVDYEQYF
.	TRBV12-3/TRBV12-4	TRBJ2-2	TRBD2	TGTGCCAGCATCCAAACGGGGCTAGCGGCGGGGGAGCTGTTTTTT	CASIQTGLAAGELFF
few	TRBV2	TRBJ1-1	.	TGTGCCACCCAAGACAGGTCCCTTTCTGACACTGAAGCTTTCTTT	CATQDRSLSDTEAFF